The subject of this entry is one T cell receptor beta chain. Its antigen is as yet unknown. The germline V gene encodes CDR1 KGHSH and CDR2 LQKENI. This CDR3 is built from 17 residues. The entry originates in a study of CXCR3-negative and CXCR3-positive naive CD8 T cells. In preparing the TRB cDNA libraries, 5' RACE with UMI labels was used. TCRdb re-called the 5' RACE reads, yielding one record per CDR3 amino acid sequence without DNA. This sample's clone table lists tens of thousands of distinct CDR3 sequences. General observations from the study: Relative to CXCR3-negative naive cells, CXCR3-positive naive cells had more hydrophobic TRB CDR3s. The study inferred TCR strength from TRB CDR3 properties and found comparable surface CD5 between naive subsets.

This clonotype was sampled from a human donor in good health. Some clones in this sample may be carry-over from other donors' samples. The chain carries TRBV18 and TRBJ1-1; TCRdb names TRBD1, which stays unverified in the absence of DNA. Sequenced sample: naive CXCR3+ CD8+ T cells from blood. Sample subset: CD45RO-CCR7+CD27+CD95- naive CD8+ T cells expressing CXCR3 (TNR3+). CDR3 sequence reads: CASSPRTGGVSNPEAFF.